The rows below give T cell receptor beta chains drawn from one sample of a study of blood T cell repertoires in COVID-19. The assay was immunoSEQ multiplex PCR, and TCRdb's table has in-frame clones only and misses some. This table holds about 400,000 clones, approximately 85% found once. The specimen was PBMCs or T cells enriched from blood (not recorded which). These receptors were obtained from a woman between 40 and 50 years old with acute COVID-19. The CDR3 runs from the conserved cysteine through the conserved F or W. A D gene is named only where the DNA matches it firmly. Only part of the rows carry a size: once, few, many, or a class if the clone is expanded.

D	J	size	V	CDR3	DNA
TRBD2	TRBJ2-3	-	TRBV7-9	CASSSRLAGGPWNTQYF	TGTGCCAGCAGCTCTAGACTAGCGGGGGGGCCGTGGAATACGCAGTATTTT
-	TRBJ2-7	-	TRBV7-9	CASSLVGQGYEQYF	TGTGCCAGCAGCTTAGTCGGGCAGGGGTACGAGCAGTACTTC
-	TRBJ1-1	-	TRBV7-9	CASSYGGGGHQEGEAFF	TGTGCCAGCAGCTATGGAGGCGGGGGCCACCAGGAGGGTGAAGCTTTCTTT
-	TRBJ1-1	few	TRBV9	CASSVASGENTEAFF	TGTGCCAGCAGCGTAGCTTCCGGGGAGAACACTGAAGCTTTCTTT
TRBD2	TRBJ2-1	-	TRBV15	CATTLAGGDNEQFF	TGTGCCACGACCCTAGCGGGGGGTGACAATGAGCAGTTCTTC
-	TRBJ1-2	-	TRBV29-1	CSVPVIDYGYTF	TGCAGCGTTCCGGTCATCGACTATGGCTACACCTTC
-	TRBJ1-2	once	TRBV20-1	CSASTSGALSDYGYTF	TGCAGTGCTAGTACGTCAGGGGCACTTTCAGACTATGGCTACACCTTC
TRBD1	TRBJ2-6	once	TRBV29-1	CSVERRDRGSGANVLTF	TGCAGCGTTGAACGCCGCGACAGGGGATCAGGGGCCAACGTCCTGACTTTC
-	TRBJ2-7	-	TRBV3-1/TRBV3-2	CASSRLVYEQYF	TGTGCCAGCAGCCGACTAGTCTACGAGCAGTACTTC
-	TRBJ1-5	-	TRBV19	CASSGGSHQPQHF	TGTGCCAGTAGTGGAGGGTCACATCAGCCCCAGCATTTT
TRBD1	TRBJ1-1	-	TRBV7-9	CASSPPGQGTEAFF	TGTGCCAGCAGCCCCCCGGGACAGGGGACTGAAGCTTTCTTT
TRBD2	TRBJ2-3	-	TRBV12-5	CASGLSGSAGGSDTQYF	TGTGCTAGTGGTTTGTCTGGGTCAGCGGGGGGGTCAGATACGCAGTATTTT
TRBD1	TRBJ1-1	once	TRBV19	CASSWQGDTEAFF	TGTGCCAGTAGTTGGCAGGGGGATACTGAAGCTTTCTTT
-	TRBJ2-2	-	TRBV5-1	CASSLDSPNTGELFF	TGCGCCAGCAGCTTGGACAGTCCGAACACCGGGGAGCTGTTTTTT
-	TRBJ2-1	-	TRBV5-1	CASSLVPTGRSYNEQFF	TGCGCCAGCAGCTTAGTGCCTACAGGGCGCTCCTACAATGAGCAGTTCTTC
-	TRBJ1-2	-	TRBV29-1	CSVDPGGNYGYTF	TGCAGCGTTGACCCAGGAGGTAACTATGGCTACACCTTC
TRBD1	TRBJ1-5	-	TRBV27	CASSLRGQGRNQPQHF	TGTGCCAGCAGTTTACGAGGACAGGGAAGGAATCAGCCCCAGCATTTT
-	TRBJ2-5	-	TRBV5-4	CASSDQTEYFGWTQYF	TGTGCCAGCAGCGATCAGACAGAGTACTTCGGGTGGACCCAGTACTTC
TRBD2	TRBJ2-1	-	TRBV5-4	CASSIPLAGGFNEQFF	TGTGCCAGCAGCATCCCCTTAGCGGGGGGGTTCAATGAGCAGTTCTTC
TRBD1	TRBJ1-2	many	TRBV9	CASSVGSRTGSYGYTF	TGTGCCAGCAGCGTAGGATCACGGACAGGGTCCTATGGCTACACCTTC
TRBD1	TRBJ2-7	-	TRBV7-2	CASSTQGAYEQYF	TGTGCCAGCAGTACACAGGGGGCCTACGAGCAGTACTTC
-	TRBJ2-1	few	TRBV5-1	CASSLGGSYNEQFF	TGCGCCAGCAGCTTAGGAGGCTCCTACAATGAGCAGTTCTTC
-	TRBJ2-5	-	TRBV2	CASSEDLLQTSGVETQYF	TGTGCCAGCAGCGAGGACCTCCTACAGACGTCGGGGGTCGAGACCCAGTACTTC
TRBD1	TRBJ1-2	-	TRBV19	CASRRTGSYGYTF	TGTGCCAGTAGGAGGACAGGGAGCTATGGCTACACCTTC
TRBD1	TRBJ2-2	-	TRBV19	CASSILLQGASIGELFF	TGTGCCAGTAGTATTCTTCTACAGGGGGCGAGTATCGGGGAGCTGTTTTTT
-	TRBJ1-1	-	TRBV27	CASSLGLGAAIRNTEAFF	TGTGCCAGCAGTTTAGGTCTGGGGGCGGCCATAAGGAACACTGAAGCTTTCTTT